The text below deals with one T cell receptor beta chain. CDR3 size: 14 residues. V dropped 5 bases and J dropped 0; count of bases not matched to a gene: 3. Germline values: CDR1 SNHLY, CDR2 FYNNEI. These data originate in a study of blood T cell repertoires in COVID-19. Assay: immunoSEQ multiplex PCR; the TCRdb copy retains only in-frame clones and omits some. The table includes over 200,000 clones, around 88% detected once. The chain couples TRBV2 to TRBJ1-1; 7 positions agree with TRBD1. Sequenced: peripheral blood. This clonotype was obtained from an elderly man with acute or convalescent COVID-19. CDR3 region: CASSTGALNTEAFF. The CDR3 DNA reads TGTGCCAGCAGTACAGGGGCACTGAACACTGAAGCTTTCTTT. The entire variable domain, with the rest obtained from reference TRBV2 and TRBJ1-1, is as follows: EPEVTQTPSHQVTQMGQEVILRCVPISNHLYFYWYRQILGQKVEFLVSFYNNEISEKSEIFDDQFSVERPDGSNFTLKIRSTKLEDSAMYFCASSTGALNTEAFFGQGTRLTVV.